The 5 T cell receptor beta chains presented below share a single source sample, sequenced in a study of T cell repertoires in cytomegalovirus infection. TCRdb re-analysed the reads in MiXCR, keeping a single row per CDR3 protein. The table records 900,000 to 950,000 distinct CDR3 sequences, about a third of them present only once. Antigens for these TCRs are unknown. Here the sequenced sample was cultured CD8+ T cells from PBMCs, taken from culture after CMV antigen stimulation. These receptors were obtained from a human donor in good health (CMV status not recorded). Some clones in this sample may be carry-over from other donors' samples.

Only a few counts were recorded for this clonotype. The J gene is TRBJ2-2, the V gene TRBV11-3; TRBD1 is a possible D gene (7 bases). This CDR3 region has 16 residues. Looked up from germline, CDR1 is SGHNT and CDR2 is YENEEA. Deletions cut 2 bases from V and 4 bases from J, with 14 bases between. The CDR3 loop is CASSLYRGGGTGELFF. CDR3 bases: TGTGCCAGCAGCTTATACAGGGGAGGCGGCACCGGGGAGCTGTTTTTT. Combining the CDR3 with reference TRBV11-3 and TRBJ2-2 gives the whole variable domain EAGVVQSPRYKIIEKKQPVAFWCNPISGHNTLYWYLQNLGQGPELLIRYENEEAVDDSQLPKDRFSAERLKGVDSTLKIQPAELGDSAVYLCASSLYRGGGTGELFFGEGSRLTVL.

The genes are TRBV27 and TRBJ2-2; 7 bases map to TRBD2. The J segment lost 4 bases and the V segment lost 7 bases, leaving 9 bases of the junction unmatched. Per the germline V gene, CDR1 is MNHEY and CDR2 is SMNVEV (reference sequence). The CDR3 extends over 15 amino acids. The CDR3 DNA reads TGTGCCAGCACCCTGGGGGGGTTTGGCACCGGGGAGCTGTTTTTT. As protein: CASTLGGFGTGELFF.

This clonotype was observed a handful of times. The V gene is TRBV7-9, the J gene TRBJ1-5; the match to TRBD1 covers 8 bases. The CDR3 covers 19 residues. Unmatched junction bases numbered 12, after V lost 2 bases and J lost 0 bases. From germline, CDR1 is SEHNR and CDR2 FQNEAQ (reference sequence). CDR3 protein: CASSLPDTAGGYSNQPQHF. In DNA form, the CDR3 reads TGTGCCAGCAGCTTACCTGATACGGCAGGGGGCTATAGCAATCAGCCCCAGCATTTT. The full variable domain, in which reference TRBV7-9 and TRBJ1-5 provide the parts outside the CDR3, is DTGVSQNPRHKITKRGQNVTFRCDPISEHNRLYWYRQTLGQGPEFLTYFQNEAQLEKSRLLSDRFSAERPKGSFSTLEIQRTEQGDSAMYLCASSLPDTAGGYSNQPQHFGDGTRLSIL.

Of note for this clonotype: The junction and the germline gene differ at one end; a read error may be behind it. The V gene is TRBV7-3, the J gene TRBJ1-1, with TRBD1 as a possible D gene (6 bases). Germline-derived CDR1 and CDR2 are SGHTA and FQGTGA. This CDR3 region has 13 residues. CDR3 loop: CVSSPTGSTEAFF. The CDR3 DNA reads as TGTGTCAGCAGCCCAACAGGGAGCACTGAAGCTTTCTTT.

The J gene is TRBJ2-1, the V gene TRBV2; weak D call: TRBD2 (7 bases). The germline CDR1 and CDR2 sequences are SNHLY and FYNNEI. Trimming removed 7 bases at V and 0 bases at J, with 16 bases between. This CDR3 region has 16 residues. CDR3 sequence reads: CASNPGGRSSYNEQFF. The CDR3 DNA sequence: TGTGCCAGCAACCCCGGGGGGCGAAGCTCCTACAATGAGCAGTTCTTC.